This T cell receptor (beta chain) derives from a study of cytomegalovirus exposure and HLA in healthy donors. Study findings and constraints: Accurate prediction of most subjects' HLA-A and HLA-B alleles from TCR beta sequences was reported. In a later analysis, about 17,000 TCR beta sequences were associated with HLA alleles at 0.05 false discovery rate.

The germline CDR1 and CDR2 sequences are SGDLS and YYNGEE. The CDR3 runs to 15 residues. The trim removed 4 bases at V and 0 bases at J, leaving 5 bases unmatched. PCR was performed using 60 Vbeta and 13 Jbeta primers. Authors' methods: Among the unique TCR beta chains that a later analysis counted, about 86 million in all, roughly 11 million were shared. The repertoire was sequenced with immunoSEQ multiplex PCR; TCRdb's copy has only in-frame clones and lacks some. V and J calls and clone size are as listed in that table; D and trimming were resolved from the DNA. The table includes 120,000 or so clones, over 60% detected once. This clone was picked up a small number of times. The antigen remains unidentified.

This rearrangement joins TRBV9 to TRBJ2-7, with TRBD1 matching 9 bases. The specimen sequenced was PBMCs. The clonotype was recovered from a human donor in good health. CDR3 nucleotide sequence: TGTGCCAGCAGCCCGGGGACAGGGAGCTCCTACGAGCAGTACTTC. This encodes CASSPGTGSSYEQYF.